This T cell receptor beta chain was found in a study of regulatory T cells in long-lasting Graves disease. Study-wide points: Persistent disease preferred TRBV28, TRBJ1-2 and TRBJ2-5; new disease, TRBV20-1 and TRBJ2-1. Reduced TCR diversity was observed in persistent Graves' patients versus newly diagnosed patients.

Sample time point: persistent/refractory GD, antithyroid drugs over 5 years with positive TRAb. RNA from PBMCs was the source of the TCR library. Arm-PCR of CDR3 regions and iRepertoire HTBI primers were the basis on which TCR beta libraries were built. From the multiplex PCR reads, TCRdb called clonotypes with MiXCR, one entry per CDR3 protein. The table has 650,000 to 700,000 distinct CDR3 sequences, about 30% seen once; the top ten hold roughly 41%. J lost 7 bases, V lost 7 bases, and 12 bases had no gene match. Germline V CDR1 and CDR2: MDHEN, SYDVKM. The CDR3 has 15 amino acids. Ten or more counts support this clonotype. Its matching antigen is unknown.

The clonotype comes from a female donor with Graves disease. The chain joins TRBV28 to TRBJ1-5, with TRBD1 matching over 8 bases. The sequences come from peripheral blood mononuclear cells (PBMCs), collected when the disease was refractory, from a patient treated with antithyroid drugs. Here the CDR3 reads CASTLDRGGGQPQHF. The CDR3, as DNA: TGTGCCAGCACCCTCGACAGGGGCGGAGGGCAGCCCCAGCATTTT.